One and the same sample provided the 7 T cell receptor beta chains below, sequenced in a study of blood T cell repertoires in COVID-19. Generated by immunoSEQ multiplex PCR, the TCRdb table keeps only in-frame clones and is missing some. The sample holds about 140,000 clones; 82% are singletons and the top ten take 4% to 5%. The sample was peripheral blood. Receptors originate from a woman over 75 with acute or convalescent COVID-19.

The chain employs TRBV19 and TRBJ2-4; D might be TRBD2 (5 bases). The V end was cut by 7 bases, the J end by 3 bases, with 10 bases between. The CDR3 consists of 13 residues. Germline V gene data show CDR1 as LNHDA and CDR2 as SQIVND (reference sequence). This chain's CDR3 is CASTSGIKNIQYF. The DNA for the CDR3 is TGTGCCAGTACATCGGGAATCAAAAACATTCAGTACTTC.

This chain connects TRBV2 to TRBJ1-2; 7 bases are shared with TRBD1. This CDR3 spans 14 amino acids. Germline V gene sequence: CDR1 SNHLY, CDR2 FYNNEI. V lost 5 bases and J lost 7; bases outside the gene matches: 10. The CDR3 DNA reads as TGTGCCAGCAGTCCACAGGGGCGGACGGGTGGCTACACCTTC. This encodes CASSPQGRTGGYTF.

This clone was seen a single time. This sequence joins TRBV11-2 and TRBJ2-7; 9 positions agree with TRBD1. There are 15 residues in the CDR3. Germline CDR1 SGHAT, CDR2 FQNNGV. V shed 4 bases and J 5 bases; nucleotides not matched to a gene: 9. CDR3: CASSSPRDRVNEQYF. In DNA form, the CDR3 reads TGTGCCAGCAGCTCACCCCGGGACAGGGTAAACGAGCAGTACTTC.

The genes are TRBV13 and TRBJ2-7, with 10 bases that match TRBD1. The germline CDR1 and CDR2 sequences are PRHDT and FYEKMQ (reference sequence). The CDR3 has 15 residues. With V trimmed by 4 bases and J by 2 bases, 5 bases remained unmatched. The CDR3 DNA sequence: TGTGCCAGCAGCTCCCCCGGGACAGGGGCCTACGAGCAGTACTTC. It encodes CASSSPGTGAYEQYF.

This chain connects TRBV28 to TRBJ2-7; 9 bases are shared with TRBD2. The CDR3 sequence is 15 residues long. After removal of 6 bases from V and 3 bases from J, the junction contained 9 bases not matched to a gene. Germline loops: CDR1 MDHEN, CDR2 SYDVKM. The CDR3 coding sequence is TGTGCCAGCAGCCACCTCCTAGCGGGAAACTACGAGCAGTACTTC. This sequence encodes CASSHLLAGNYEQYF.

The J gene is TRBJ1-6, the V gene TRBV19; D is possibly TRBD1 (6 bases). The CDR3 contains 16 residues. Germline V CDR1 and CDR2: LNHDA, SQIVND (reference sequence). The V end lost 7 bases, the J end lost 0 bases, and 13 bases lay between the germline ends. Here the CDR3 reads CASTPDSFSYNSPLHF. CDR3 sequence (DNA): TGTGCCAGTACCCCGGACAGTTTCTCCTATAATTCACCCCTCCACTTT.

This clone was seen a single time. This chain connects TRBV7-8 to TRBJ1-4; D might be TRBD1 (6 bases). Trimming stripped 0 bases from V and 3 bases from J, with 20 bases between. CDR1 and CDR2 (germline): SGHVS, FQNEAQ. CDR3 length: 19 residues. The CDR3 nucleotides are TGTGCCAGCAGCTTAGCTTTATGGGGGCCCCACCAGGCTAATGAAAAACTGTTTTTT. Translated, it gives CASSLALWGPHQANEKLFF.